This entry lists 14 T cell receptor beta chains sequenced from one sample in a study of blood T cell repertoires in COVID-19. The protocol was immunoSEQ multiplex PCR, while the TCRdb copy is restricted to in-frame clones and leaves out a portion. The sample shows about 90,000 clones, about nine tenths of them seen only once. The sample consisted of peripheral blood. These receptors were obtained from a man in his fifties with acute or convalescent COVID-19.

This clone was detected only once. CDR3 region: CASSLVQGTYNEQFF. As DNA, the CDR3 is TGTGCCAGCAGCTTAGTGCAGGGGACCTACAATGAGCAGTTCTTC. This chain connects TRBV7-8 to TRBJ2-1, with D tentatively TRBD1 (6 bases). Trimming removed 1 base at V and 2 bases at J, with 9 bases between. Per the germline V gene, CDR1 is SGHVS and CDR2 is FQNEAQ. The CDR3 is made up of 15 amino acids.

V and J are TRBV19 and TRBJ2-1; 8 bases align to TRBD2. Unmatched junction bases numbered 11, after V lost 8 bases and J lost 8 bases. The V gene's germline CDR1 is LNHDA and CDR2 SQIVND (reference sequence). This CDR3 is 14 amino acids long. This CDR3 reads CASRAGGGRDEQFF. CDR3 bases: TGTGCCAGTCGGGCGGGGGGAGGCCGGGATGAGCAGTTCTTC. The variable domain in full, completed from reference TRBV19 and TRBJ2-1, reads DGGITQSPKYLFRKEGQNVTLSCEQNLNHDAMYWYRQDPGQGLRLIYYSQIVNDFQKGDIAEGYSVSREKKESFPLTVTSAQKNPTAFYLCASRAGGGRDEQFFGPGTRLTVL.

The CDR3 DNA reads as TGTGCCAGCAGCGTAGGCGTTAGCAATCAGCCCCAGCATTTT. Translated: CASSVGVSNQPQHF. V is TRBV9 and J is TRBJ1-5, with D hard to call. The length of the CDR3 is 14 residues. V was cut by 0 bases and J by 0 bases, with 4 bases left in between. Germline V gene lookup returns CDR1 SGDLS and CDR2 YYNGEE.

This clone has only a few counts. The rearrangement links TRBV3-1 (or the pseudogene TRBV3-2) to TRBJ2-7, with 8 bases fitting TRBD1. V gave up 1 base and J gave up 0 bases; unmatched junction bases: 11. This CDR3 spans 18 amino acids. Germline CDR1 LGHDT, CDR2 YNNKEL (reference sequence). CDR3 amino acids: CASSQAPFQGADSYEQYF. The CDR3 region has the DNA TGTGCCAGCAGCCAAGCACCCTTCCAGGGGGCCGACTCCTACGAGCAGTACTTC.

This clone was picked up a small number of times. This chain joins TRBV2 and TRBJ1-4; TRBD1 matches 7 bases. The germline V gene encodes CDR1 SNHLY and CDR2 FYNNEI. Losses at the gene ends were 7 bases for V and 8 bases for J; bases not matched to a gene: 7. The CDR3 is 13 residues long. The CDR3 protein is CASKGARIEKLFF. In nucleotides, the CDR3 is TGTGCCAGCAAGGGGGCCCGGATCGAAAAACTGTTTTTT.

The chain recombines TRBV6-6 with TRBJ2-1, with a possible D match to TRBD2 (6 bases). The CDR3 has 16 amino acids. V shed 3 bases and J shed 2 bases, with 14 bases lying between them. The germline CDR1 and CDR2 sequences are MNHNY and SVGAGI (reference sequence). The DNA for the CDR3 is TGTGCCAGCAGTTATGTGCCCGGGACTCCCTACAATGAGCAGTTCTTC. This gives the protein CASSYVPGTPYNEQFF.

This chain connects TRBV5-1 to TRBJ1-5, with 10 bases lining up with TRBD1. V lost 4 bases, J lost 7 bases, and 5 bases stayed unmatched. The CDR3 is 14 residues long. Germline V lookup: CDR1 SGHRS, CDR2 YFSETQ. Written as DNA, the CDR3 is TGCGCCAGCAGCCCGGGGACAGGGGCACAGCCCCAGCATTTT. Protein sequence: CASSPGTGAQPQHF.

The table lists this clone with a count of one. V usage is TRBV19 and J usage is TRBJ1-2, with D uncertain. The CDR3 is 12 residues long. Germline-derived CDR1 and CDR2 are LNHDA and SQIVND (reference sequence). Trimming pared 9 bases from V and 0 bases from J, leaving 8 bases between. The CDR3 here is CASLTANYGYTF. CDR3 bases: TGTGCCAGCCTCACAGCTAACTATGGCTACACCTTC.

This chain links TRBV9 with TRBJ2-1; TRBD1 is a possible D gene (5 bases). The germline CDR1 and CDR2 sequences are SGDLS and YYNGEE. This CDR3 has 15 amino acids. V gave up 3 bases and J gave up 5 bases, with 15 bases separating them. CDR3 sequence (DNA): TGTGCCAGCAGCGCAAGGGGTGCCTGGGACAATGAGCAGTTCTTC. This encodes CASSARGAWDNEQFF.

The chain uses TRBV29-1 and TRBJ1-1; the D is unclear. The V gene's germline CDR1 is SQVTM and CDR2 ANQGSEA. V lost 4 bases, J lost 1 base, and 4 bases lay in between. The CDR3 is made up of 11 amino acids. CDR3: CSVVRNTEAFF. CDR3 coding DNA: TGCAGCGTTGTGCGGAACACTGAAGCTTTCTTT.

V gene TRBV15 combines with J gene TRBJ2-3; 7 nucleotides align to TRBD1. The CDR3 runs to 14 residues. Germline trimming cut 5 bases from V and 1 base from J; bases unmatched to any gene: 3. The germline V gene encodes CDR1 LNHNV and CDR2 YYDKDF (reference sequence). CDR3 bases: TGTGCCACCAGCGTAGACAGGGGCACAGATACGCAGTATTTT. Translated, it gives CATSVDRGTDTQYF.

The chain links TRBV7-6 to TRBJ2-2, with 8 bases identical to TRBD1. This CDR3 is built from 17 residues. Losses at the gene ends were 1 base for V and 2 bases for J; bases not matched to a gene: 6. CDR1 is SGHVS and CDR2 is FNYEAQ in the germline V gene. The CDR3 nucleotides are TGTGCCAGCAGCTTAGAAGCTGGACAGGGTAACACCGGGGAGCTGTTTTTT. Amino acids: CASSLEAGQGNTGELFF.

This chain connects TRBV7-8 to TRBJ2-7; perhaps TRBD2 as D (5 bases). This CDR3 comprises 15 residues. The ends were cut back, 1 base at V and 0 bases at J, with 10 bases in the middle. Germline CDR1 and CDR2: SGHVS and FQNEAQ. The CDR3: CASSLDEGFSYEQYF. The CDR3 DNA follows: TGTGCCAGCAGCTTAGATGAGGGTTTCTCCTACGAGCAGTACTTC.

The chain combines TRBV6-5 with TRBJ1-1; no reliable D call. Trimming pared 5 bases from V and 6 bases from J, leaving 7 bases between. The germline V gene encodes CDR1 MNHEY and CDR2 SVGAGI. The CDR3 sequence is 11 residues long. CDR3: CASSRGSEAFF. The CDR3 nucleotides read TGTGCCAGCAGTCGGGGATCTGAAGCTTTCTTT.